A selection of T cell receptor beta chains follows, all from one sample in a study of blood T cells in healthy people across ages. Each CDR3 protein is one row after TCRdb ran MiXCR on the 5' RACE reads. The data contain around 800,000 distinct CDR3 sequences, roughly 44% of them singletons. Sequenced input: blood. Source of these receptors: a man in his sixties in good health. The CDR3 runs from the conserved cysteine through the conserved F or W. The D gene is left open where the match is weak. Size is omitted from some rows. Given values are once, few, many or a class for expanded clones.

size	D	V	J	CDR3	DNA
-	-	TRBV2	TRBJ2-1	CASNGVVSYNEQFF	TGTGCCAGCAACGGGGTTGTCTCCTACAATGAGCAGTTCTTC
few	TRBD1	TRBV6-1	TRBJ2-7	CASRDRGTHEQYF	TGTGCCAGCAGGGACAGGGGGACCCACGAGCAGTACTTC
-	-	TRBV29-1	TRBJ1-4	CSAWDNEKLFF	TGCAGCGCGTGGGATAATGAAAAACTGTTTTTT
-	TRBD1	TRBV11-2	TRBJ2-7	CASSLDSTGNEQYF	TGTGCCAGCAGCTTAGATTCGACAGGGAACGAGCAGTACTTC
-	TRBD1	TRBV13	TRBJ1-2	CAGSMDRGYYGYTF	TGCGCCGGCAGCATGGACAGGGGTTACTATGGCTACACCTTC
few	-	TRBV14	TRBJ2-1	CASSYLQAPYNEQFF	TGTGCCAGCAGCTACTTACAAGCCCCCTACAATGAGCAGTTCTTC
few	-	TRBV29-1	TRBJ1-2	CSVAGTTNYGYTF	TGCAGCGTAGCCGGGACAACCAACTATGGCTACACCTTC
-	TRBD2	TRBV6-5	TRBJ2-3	CASSYGAASGGADTQYF	TGTGCCAGCAGTTACGGGGCCGCTAGCGGGGGGGCGGATACGCAGTATTTT
few	TRBD1	TRBV20-1	TRBJ1-5	CSASDPGQVSNQPQHF	TGCAGTGCTAGCGACCCGGGACAGGTTAGCAATCAGCCCCAGCATTTT
-	-	TRBV25-1	TRBJ1-1	CATISGVPNTEAFF	TGTGCCACCATTTCCGGGGTCCCGAACACTGAAGCTTTCTTT
-	-	TRBV7-8	TRBJ1-4	CASSDRAWGGDEKLFF	TGTGCCAGCAGCGACCGAGCCTGGGGGGGAGATGAAAAACTGTTTTTT
few	TRBD1	TRBV7-2	TRBJ2-7	CASSFTGTGGGGYEQYF	TGTGCCAGCAGCTTTACCGGGACAGGGGGCGGGGGTTACGAGCAGTACTTC
-	TRBD2	TRBV7-2	TRBJ2-1	CASSRGLAGGEETQFF	TGTGCCAGCAGCCGAGGACTAGCGGGGGGTGAAGAGACCCAGTTCTTC
-	TRBD1	TRBV12-3/TRBV12-4	TRBJ2-7	CASSLPGQDNEQYF	TGTGCCAGCAGTTTGCCGGGACAGGACAATGAGCAGTACTTC
-	TRBD2	TRBV12-3/TRBV12-4	TRBJ2-2	CASSRKPPGLAGNTGELFF	TGTGCCAGCAGCCGCAAACCCCCAGGGCTAGCGGGGAACACCGGGGAGCTGTTTTTT
few	-	TRBV7-2	TRBJ2-5	CASSLALTRGQETQYF	TGTGCCAGCAGCTTAGCCCTGACTAGGGGCCAAGAGACCCAGTACTTC
-	-	TRBV3-1	TRBJ1-1	CASSHLTGSTEAFF	TGTGCCAGCAGCCACCTGACTGGGAGCACTGAAGCTTTCTTT
-	-	TRBV18	TRBJ2-7	CASSTGTAFYEQYF	TGTGCCAGCTCAACCGGGACTGCCTTCTACGAGCAGTACTTC
few	-	TRBV20-1	TRBJ1-5	CSAATWGQPQHF	TGCAGTGCTGCTACTTGGGGTCAGCCCCAGCATTTT
few	TRBD2	TRBV10-3	TRBJ2-5	CAIRTSGGSSETQYF	TGTGCCATCAGGACTAGCGGGGGCTCCAGCGAGACCCAGTACTTC
-	-	TRBV6-1	TRBJ2-5	CASSEARSHQETQYF	TGTGCCAGCAGTGAAGCGCGCTCCCACCAAGAGACCCAGTACTTC
-	-	TRBV27	TRBJ1-4	CASSVTGRMQRRGEKLFF	TGTGCCAGCAGTGTCACGGGACGCATGCAACGAAGGGGTGAAAAACTGTTTTTT
few	-	TRBV7-2	TRBJ2-7	CASSSPGGTYEQYF	TGTGCCAGCAGCTCTCCAGGAGGAACGTACGAGCAGTACTTC
-	-	TRBV27	TRBJ2-3	CASRSLGSGTDTQYF	TGTGCCAGCCGTTCGTTGGGCTCCGGCACAGATACGCAGTATTTT
-	-	TRBV20-1	TRBJ2-5	CSARIGSPKGTQYF	TGCAGTGCTAGAATCGGCAGCCCAAAAGGGACCCAGTACTTC
few	-	TRBV29-1	TRBJ2-5	CSVKFGPRGTQYF	TGCAGCGTGAAGTTTGGGCCTAGGGGGACCCAGTACTTC
few	-	TRBV20-1	TRBJ2-5	CSGTGTIGETQYF	TGCAGTGGAACCGGGACCATCGGGGAGACCCAGTACTTC
-	-	TRBV5-1	TRBJ1-1	CASSWAGDTEAFF	TGCGCCAGCAGCTGGGCGGGAGACACTGAAGCTTTCTTT
many	-	TRBV20-1	TRBJ1-4	CSASRENEKLFF	TGCAGTGCTAGTCGCGAAAATGAAAAACTGTTTTTT
-	TRBD1	TRBV28	TRBJ2-5	CASRGTGGTETQYF	TGTGCCAGCAGAGGGACAGGGGGCACAGAGACCCAGTACTTC
many	-	TRBV29-1	TRBJ2-4	CSVADYIQYF	TGCAGCGTTGCTGACTACATTCAGTACTTC
few	-	TRBV5-1	TRBJ2-7	CASRAPGTYEQYF	TGCGCCAGCAGGGCCCCCGGCACCTACGAGCAGTACTTC
few	-	TRBV7-2	TRBJ2-4	CASSFGKDKNIQYF	TGTGCCAGCAGCTTTGGGAAGGACAAAAACATTCAGTACTTC
-	TRBD1	TRBV6-6	TRBJ2-5	CASKGTAYQETQYF	TGTGCCAGCAAAGGGACAGCGTACCAAGAGACCCAGTACTTC
-	TRBD2	TRBV7-9	TRBJ2-7	CASSLRTSGDDNEQYF	TGTGCCAGCAGCTTGAGGACTAGCGGGGATGACAATGAGCAGTACTTC
-	TRBD1	TRBV9	TRBJ2-3	CASSVQGARTDTQYF	TGTGCCAGCAGCGTACAGGGGGCTCGTACAGATACGCAGTATTTT
-	TRBD2	TRBV7-9	TRBJ2-7	CARGGYEQYF	TGTGCTCGCGGGGGCTACGAGCAGTACTTC
-	TRBD2	TRBV7-2	TRBJ2-3	CASVLNPAGGHTQYF	TGTGCCAGCGTTCTTAATCCAGCGGGGGGGCATACGCAGTATTTT
-	-	TRBV2	TRBJ1-2	CASSEQANYGYTF	TGTGCCAGCAGTGAACAGGCTAACTATGGCTACACCTTC
-	-	TRBV2	TRBJ2-7	CASSESRLSLYEQYF	TGTGCCAGCAGTGAATCCAGGCTTTCTTTATACGAGCAGTACTTC